Listed below are T cell receptor beta chains from one sample, sequenced in a study of CD8+ T cells in alopecia areata. The protocol was immunoSEQ multiplex PCR, while the TCRdb copy is restricted to in-frame clones and leaves out a portion. The table records approximately 150,000 clones, more than 85% of them present only once. The starting material was CD8+ T cells sorted from blood, obtained at week 4, from a patient treated with tofacitinib. The receptors originated from a human donor with alopecia areata. Each CDR3 is given with its conserved first and last residue. The D gene is left open where the match is weak. For some rows the clone size is stated as once, few or many, or as a class when expanded; others skip it.

v_call: TRBV7-9; j_call: TRBJ2-7; cdr3_length: 12; d_call: TRBD1; clone_size: -; cdr3_nt: TGTGCCAGCAGTGGGACAGGCCACGAGCAGTACTTC; cdr3_aa: CASSGTGHEQYF
v_call: TRBV7-8; j_call: TRBJ1-4; cdr3_length: 15; d_call: -; clone_size: -; cdr3_nt: TGTGCCAGCAGCTTAGTAGTCGGGGAGGTGGGAAAACTGTTTTTT; cdr3_aa: CASSLVVGEVGKLFF
v_call: TRBV5-4; j_call: TRBJ2-7; cdr3_length: 14; d_call: -; clone_size: -; cdr3_nt: TGTGCCAGCAGCCCCCAGGACAGATCCTACGAGCAGTACTTC; cdr3_aa: CASSPQDRSYEQYF
v_call: TRBV15; j_call: TRBJ2-5; cdr3_length: 18; d_call: TRBD1; clone_size: -; cdr3_nt: TGTGCCACCAGCGGACTTACCCGGGACAGGGGTTGGCAAGAGACCCAGTACTTC; cdr3_aa: CATSGLTRDRGWQETQYF
v_call: TRBV25-1; j_call: TRBJ2-1; cdr3_length: 13; d_call: -; clone_size: -; cdr3_nt: TGTGCCAGCAGTGAATATAAACTGAGCGAGCAGTTCTTC; cdr3_aa: CASSEYKLSEQFF
v_call: TRBV29-1; j_call: TRBJ2-5; cdr3_length: 16; d_call: TRBD2; clone_size: few; cdr3_nt: TGCAGCGTTCTCCACTCACTAGCGGGAGGGCAAGAGACCCAGTACTTC; cdr3_aa: CSVLHSLAGGQETQYF
v_call: TRBV7-9; j_call: TRBJ2-7; cdr3_length: 13; d_call: TRBD1; clone_size: -; cdr3_nt: TGTGCCAGCAGCTTACGGACAGGGCGCGAGCAGTACTTC; cdr3_aa: CASSLRTGREQYF
v_call: TRBV5-6; j_call: TRBJ1-2; cdr3_length: 12; d_call: -; clone_size: few; cdr3_nt: TGTGCCAGCAGCTCGGGACCGGATGGCTACACCTTC; cdr3_aa: CASSSGPDGYTF
v_call: TRBV14; j_call: TRBJ2-1; cdr3_length: 17; d_call: TRBD2; clone_size: few; cdr3_nt: TGTGCCAGCAGCCATTCCCTTAGCGGGAGTCGGTCGGAAGAGCAGTTCTTC; cdr3_aa: CASSHSLSGSRSEEQFF
v_call: TRBV29-1; j_call: TRBJ2-5; cdr3_length: 16; d_call: TRBD2; clone_size: -; cdr3_nt: TGCAGCGTTGAAGGGCTAGCGGGAGACGACCAAGAGACCCAGTACTTC; cdr3_aa: CSVEGLAGDDQETQYF
v_call: TRBV4-1; j_call: TRBJ1-2; cdr3_length: 17; d_call: TRBD1; clone_size: -; cdr3_nt: TGCGCCAGCAGCCAAGATAGCGGGGACAGGAGAAACTATGGCTACACCTTC; cdr3_aa: CASSQDSGDRRNYGYTF